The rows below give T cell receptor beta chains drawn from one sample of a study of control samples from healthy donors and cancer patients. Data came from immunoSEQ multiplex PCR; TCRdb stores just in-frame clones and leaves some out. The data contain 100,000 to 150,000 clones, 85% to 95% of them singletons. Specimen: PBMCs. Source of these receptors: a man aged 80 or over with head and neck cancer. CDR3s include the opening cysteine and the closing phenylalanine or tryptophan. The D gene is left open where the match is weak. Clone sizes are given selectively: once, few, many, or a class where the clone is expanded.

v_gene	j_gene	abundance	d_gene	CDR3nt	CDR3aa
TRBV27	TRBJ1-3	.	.	TGTGCCAGCAGTTCCCCGGGAGCAGGGACTGGAAACACCATATATTTT	CASSSPGAGTGNTIYF
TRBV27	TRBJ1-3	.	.	TGTGCCAGCAGTTTATCGGGGAGCTCTGGAAACACCATATATTTT	CASSLSGSSGNTIYF
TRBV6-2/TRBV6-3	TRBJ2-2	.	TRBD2	TGTGCCAGCAGTTACTCTCTCGGGAGGCCAGTCGGGGAGCTGTTTTTT	CASSYSLGRPVGELFF
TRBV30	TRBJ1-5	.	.	TGTGCCTGGAGTGTCTCAGGAGTGGGGCAGCCCCAGCATTTT	CAWSVSGVGQPQHF
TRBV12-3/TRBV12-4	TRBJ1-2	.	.	TGTGCCAGCAGTTTTAGTCCGGAAGGCTACACCTTC	CASSFSPEGYTF
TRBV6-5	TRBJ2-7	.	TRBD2	TGTGCCAGCAGTCTAGCGGGAGTCTCCTACGAGCAGTACTTC	CASSLAGVSYEQYF
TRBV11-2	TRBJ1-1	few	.	TGTGCCAGCAGCTTAGATCGGGCGGTGGGCACTGAAGCTTTCTTT	CASSLDRAVGTEAFF
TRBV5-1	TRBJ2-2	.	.	TGCGCCAGCAGCTTGGTGCAGGGCGGACCCGGGGAGCTGTTTTTT	CASSLVQGGPGELFF
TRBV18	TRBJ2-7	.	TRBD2	TGTGCCAGCTCACACAGCGGGGAGGACGAGCAGTACTTC	CASSHSGEDEQYF
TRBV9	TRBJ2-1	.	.	TGTGCCAGCAGCGTAGGAGGTCCAAATGAGCAGTTCTTC	CASSVGGPNEQFF
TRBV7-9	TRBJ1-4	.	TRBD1	TGTGCCAGCAGCTCCACCGGGACAGGGGGTTGGGAAAAACTGTTTTTT	CASSSTGTGGWEKLFF
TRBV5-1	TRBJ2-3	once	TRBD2	TGCGCCGGGACCAAGGCGGGGGTTAGCACAGATACGCAGTATTTT	CAGTKAGVSTDTQYF
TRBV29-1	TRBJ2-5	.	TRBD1	TGCAGCGCTCCGTCACAGGGGGCGACCCAGTACTTC	CSAPSQGATQYF
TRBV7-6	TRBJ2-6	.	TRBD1	TGTGCCAGCAGCCTACACCCGAGGACAGGGGGTTCTGGGGCCAACGTCCTGACTTTC	CASSLHPRTGGSGANVLTF
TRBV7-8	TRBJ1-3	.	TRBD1	TGTGCCAGCAGCCCCGGACAGGCGATCTCTGGAAACACCATATATTTT	CASSPGQAISGNTIYF
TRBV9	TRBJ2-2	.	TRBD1	TGTGCCAGCAGCGTAGCTGTTGGGACAGGGGGGGAGCTGTTTTTT	CASSVAVGTGGELFF
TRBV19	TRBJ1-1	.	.	TGTGCCAGCAGGAAGGGGGGGGCTGAAGCTTTCTTT	CASRKGGAEAFF
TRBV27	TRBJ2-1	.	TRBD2	TGTGCCAGCGGGTTATGGACTAGCGGGGGCTCCTACAATGAGCAGTTCTTC	CASGLWTSGGSYNEQFF
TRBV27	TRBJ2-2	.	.	TGTGCCAGCAGCCCAGCCCACACCGGGGAGCTGTTTTTT	CASSPAHTGELFF
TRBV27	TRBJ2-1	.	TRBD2	TGTGCCAGCGCTCTAGCGGGAGCTTACAATGAGCAGTTCTTC	CASALAGAYNEQFF
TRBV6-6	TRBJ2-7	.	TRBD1	TGTGCCAGCAGGGACAGGGGTACATCCTACGAGCAGTACTTC	CASRDRGTSYEQYF
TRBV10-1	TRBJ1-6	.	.	TGCGCCAGCAGCTCGGGACGAGATAATTCACCCCTCCACTTT	CASSSGRDNSPLHF
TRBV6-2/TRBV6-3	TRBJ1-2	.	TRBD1	TGTGCCAGCAGTAAGACAGGGTATGGCTACACCTTC	CASSKTGYGYTF
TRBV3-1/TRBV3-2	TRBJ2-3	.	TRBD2	TGTGCCAGCAGCCTGGCTAGCGGGAGCACAGATACGCAGTATTTT	CASSLASGSTDTQYF
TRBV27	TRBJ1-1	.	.	TGTGCCAGCAGTACTCGACAGGATCCGAACACTGAAGCTTTCTTT	CASSTRQDPNTEAFF
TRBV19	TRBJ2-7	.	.	TGTGCCAGTAGTATAAATGCAGGGGTCGTTTCCCAAGACGAGCAGTACTTC	CASSINAGVVSQDEQYF
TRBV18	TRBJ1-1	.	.	TGTGCCAGCTCACCGGTCGGGGGCGCAACGAACACTGAAGCTTTCTTT	CASSPVGGATNTEAFF
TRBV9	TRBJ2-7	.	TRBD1	TGTGCCAGCAGCGTAGCCCCCGGACAGGGTAGCGAGCAGTACTTC	CASSVAPGQGSEQYF
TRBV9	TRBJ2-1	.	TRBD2	TGTGCCAGCAGCCCCATGACTAGCTGGAATGAGCAGTTCTTC	CASSPMTSWNEQFF
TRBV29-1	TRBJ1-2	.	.	TGCAGCGTTCGCGGCAGGGACTATGGCTACACCTTC	CSVRGRDYGYTF
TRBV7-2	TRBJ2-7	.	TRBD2	TGTGCCAGCAGCCCTAGACTAGCCGTGTACGAGCAGTACTTC	CASSPRLAVYEQYF
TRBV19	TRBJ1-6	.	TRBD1	TGTGCCAGTAGTATGGGACAGGGGTTGGACAATTCACCCCTCCACTTT	CASSMGQGLDNSPLHF
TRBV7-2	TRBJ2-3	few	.	TGTGCCAGCAGCCGTCGGGCGAGCGGGACATATACGCAGTATTTT	CASSRRASGTYTQYF
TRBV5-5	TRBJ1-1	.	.	TGTGCCAGCAGGCATAACCCTGGCACTGAAGCTTTCTTT	CASRHNPGTEAFF
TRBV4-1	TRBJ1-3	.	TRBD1	TGCGCCAGCAGCCAAGTGGGGAAGACAGGGAGGGTAAACACCATATATTTT	CASSQVGKTGRVNTIYF
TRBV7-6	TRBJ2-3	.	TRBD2	TGTGCCAGCAAAGGACTAGCGGGTGGTAGCACAGATACGCAGTATTTT	CASKGLAGGSTDTQYF
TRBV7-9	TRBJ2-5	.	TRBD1	TGTGCCAGCAGCCCCTTCACCCGGGACAGGGACCAAGAGACCCAGTACTTC	CASSPFTRDRDQETQYF
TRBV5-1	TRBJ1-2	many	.	TGCGCCAGCAGCTTGGCGGGTGCCTCCGGGACGGAATTCTTC	CASSLAGASGTEFF
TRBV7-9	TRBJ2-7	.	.	TGTGCCAGCAGGGAAGTTCGAGCGGAAAGCTCCTACGAGCAGTACTTC	CASREVRAESSYEQYF
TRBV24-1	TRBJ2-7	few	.	TGTGCCACCAGTGATATCGGTGGCCACGAGCAGTACTTC	CATSDIGGHEQYF
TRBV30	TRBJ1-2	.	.	TGTGCCTGGAGTCGACAGAGGGGCTACACCTTC	CAWSRQRGYTF
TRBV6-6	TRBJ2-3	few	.	TGTGCCAGCAGTCCAAAACAGGGATCGGGCACAGATACGCAGTATTTT	CASSPKQGSGTDTQYF
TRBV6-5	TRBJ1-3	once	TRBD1	TGTGCCAGTCGTAAGACAGGGGGAGGAAACACCATATATTTT	CASRKTGGGNTIYF
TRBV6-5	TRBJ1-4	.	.	TGTGCCAGCAGTTACGTTGGGGGAGCGACTAATGAAAAACTGTTTTTT	CASSYVGGATNEKLFF
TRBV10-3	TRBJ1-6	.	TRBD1	TGTGCCATCAGTGAGCCGACAGGGGCGAATTCACCCCTCCACTTT	CAISEPTGANSPLHF
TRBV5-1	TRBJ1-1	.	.	TGCGCCAGCAGCTCCCTACAGCCGATGAACACTGAAGCTTTCTTT	CASSSLQPMNTEAFF
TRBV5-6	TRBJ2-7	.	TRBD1	TGTGCCAGCAGCCCTGGACAGGGAGGCGACGAGCAGTACTTC	CASSPGQGGDEQYF
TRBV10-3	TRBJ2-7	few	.	TGTGCCATGGGGGGACGGCGGACCTACGAGCAGTACTTC	CAMGGRRTYEQYF
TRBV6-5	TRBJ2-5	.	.	TGTGCCAGCAGTTACGGGGGGAAACAAGAGGCCCAGTACTTC	CASSYGGKQEAQYF
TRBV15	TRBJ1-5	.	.	TGTGCCACCAGCAGAGATAGTTCGAGATTGGGGCCCCAGCATTTT	CATSRDSSRLGPQHF
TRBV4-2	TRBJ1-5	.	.	TGTGCCAGCACCCCCCTGATGGATGACACGGGATTGATCAATCGGGGCAATCAGCCCCAGCATTTT	CASTPLMDDTGLINRGNQPQHF
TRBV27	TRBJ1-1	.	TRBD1	TGTGCCAGCAGTTCAGCTGACAGGGGGCGTAACACTGAAGCTTTCTTT	CASSSADRGRNTEAFF
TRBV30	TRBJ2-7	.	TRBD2	TGTGCCTGGAGAGGGCTAGGACTAGCGGGAGAGGTCTACGAGCAGTACTTC	CAWRGLGLAGEVYEQYF
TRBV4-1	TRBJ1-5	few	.	TGCGCCAGCAGCCAAGGAGAACTGCATAGCAATCAGCCCCAGCATTTT	CASSQGELHSNQPQHF
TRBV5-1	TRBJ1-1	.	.	TGCGCCAGCAGCTTTAGAGGGGCGAGCACTGAAGCTTTCTTT	CASSFRGASTEAFF
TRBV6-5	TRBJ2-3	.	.	TGTGCCAGCAGTAGCCAGGGCGGGAATACGCAGTATTTT	CASSSQGGNTQYF
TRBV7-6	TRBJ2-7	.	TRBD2	TGTGCCAGCAGCTCACGGGTAGCGGGGGCTTGGTCCTACGAGCAGTACTTC	CASSSRVAGAWSYEQYF